A selection of T cell receptor beta chains follows, all from one sample in a study of T-cell reconstitution after alpha-beta-depleted transplantation in children. TCRdb itself ran the PCR reads through MiXCR, one entry per CDR3 protein. In the table there are around 450,000 distinct CDR3 sequences, about 16% of which are singletons. The sequencing used PBMCs, mostly from graft donor cells, collected 360 days after TCRalphabeta/CD19-depleted stem cell transplant. These receptors all stem from a boy younger than two who had a stem cell transplant for Wiskott-Aldrich syndrome, so the T cells may come from the graft donor. CDR3s include the opening cysteine and the closing phenylalanine or tryptophan. The order of the fields is V gene, clone size, J gene, D gene, CDR3 protein, CDR3 DNA. D genes are given only for firm matches. Clone size is stated in some rows and not others, as once, few, many or a class when expanded.

v_call: TRBV4-1; clone_size: few; j_call: TRBJ2-2; d_call: TRBD2; cdr3_aa: CASSPRASGGVLTGELFF; cdr3_nt: TGCGCCAGCAGCCCCAGGGCTAGCGGGGGGGTTTTAACCGGGGAGCTGTTTTTT
v_call: TRBV29-1; clone_size: .; j_call: TRBJ2-5; d_call: .; cdr3_aa: CSALLVIQETQYF; cdr3_nt: TGCAGCGCCCTACTAGTGATACAAGAGACCCAGTACTTC
v_call: TRBV24-1; clone_size: many; j_call: TRBJ1-2; d_call: TRBD1; cdr3_aa: CATSDRGQGGYTF; cdr3_nt: TGTGCCACCAGTGATCGTGGACAGGGCGGCTACACCTTC
v_call: TRBV5-1; clone_size: few; j_call: TRBJ1-2; d_call: .; cdr3_aa: CASSLGVWIQGSYTF; cdr3_nt: TGCGCCAGCAGCTTGGGAGTATGGATTCAGGGAAGCTACACCTTC
v_call: TRBV18; clone_size: few; j_call: TRBJ2-7; d_call: .; cdr3_aa: CASSPIDSSYEQYF; cdr3_nt: TGTGCCAGCTCACCAATCGACAGCTCCTACGAGCAGTACTTC
v_call: TRBV4-1; clone_size: .; j_call: TRBJ2-2; d_call: TRBD1; cdr3_aa: CASSQPTGTRNTGELFF; cdr3_nt: TGCGCCAGCAGCCAACCGACAGGGACAAGGAACACCGGGGAGCTGTTTTTT
v_call: TRBV25-1; clone_size: few; j_call: TRBJ2-3; d_call: .; cdr3_aa: CASSLRKVAADTQYF; cdr3_nt: TGTGCCAGCAGTTTAAGGAAGGTAGCTGCAGATACGCAGTATTTT
v_call: TRBV6-1; clone_size: .; j_call: TRBJ2-1; d_call: .; cdr3_aa: CASKRASTLYNEQFF; cdr3_nt: TGTGCCAGCAAAAGAGCGTCGACCCTCTACAATGAGCAGTTCTTC
v_call: TRBV5-6; clone_size: .; j_call: TRBJ1-1; d_call: TRBD1; cdr3_aa: CASGQTGAYTEAFF; cdr3_nt: TGTGCCAGCGGCCAAACAGGGGCTTACACTGAAGCTTTCTTT
v_call: TRBV10-3; clone_size: few; j_call: TRBJ1-3; d_call: .; cdr3_aa: CAISEFTGSGNTIYF; cdr3_nt: TGTGCCATCAGTGAGTTCACAGGGTCTGGAAACACCATATATTTT
v_call: TRBV5-1; clone_size: .; j_call: TRBJ1-5; d_call: .; cdr3_aa: CASSWDGYSNQPQHF; cdr3_nt: TGCGCCAGCAGCTGGGATGGATATAGCAATCAGCCCCAGCATTTT
v_call: TRBV4-2; clone_size: .; j_call: TRBJ2-1; d_call: TRBD2; cdr3_aa: CASSQELAGATSYNEQFF; cdr3_nt: TGTGCCAGCAGCCAAGAACTAGCGGGGGCTACCTCCTACAATGAGCAGTTCTTC
v_call: TRBV6-1; clone_size: .; j_call: TRBJ2-7; d_call: TRBD2; cdr3_aa: CASTQRGLAGPFYEQYF; cdr3_nt: TGTGCCAGCACCCAAAGGGGACTAGCGGGACCCTTCTACGAGCAGTACTTC
v_call: TRBV6-5; clone_size: few; j_call: TRBJ1-1; d_call: .; cdr3_aa: CASSYSQGLNTEAFF; cdr3_nt: TGTGCCAGCAGTTACTCCCAGGGGCTGAACACTGAAGCTTTCTTT
v_call: TRBV12-3/TRBV12-4; clone_size: few; j_call: TRBJ2-1; d_call: .; cdr3_aa: CASSPGRGNYNEQFF; cdr3_nt: TGTGCCAGCAGTCCAGGAAGGGGTAACTACAATGAGCAGTTCTTC
v_call: TRBV5-1; clone_size: few; j_call: TRBJ2-7; d_call: .; cdr3_aa: CASSLRQMTPYEQYF; cdr3_nt: TGCGCCAGCAGCTTGAGGCAGATGACTCCCTACGAGCAGTACTTC
v_call: TRBV30; clone_size: few; j_call: TRBJ2-7; d_call: TRBD1; cdr3_aa: CAWRDRGHLGEREQYF; cdr3_nt: TGTGCCTGGAGGGACAGGGGACACTTGGGGGAACGCGAGCAGTACTTC
v_call: TRBV20-1; clone_size: few; j_call: TRBJ2-1; d_call: TRBD2; cdr3_aa: CSASPGGPYNEQFF; cdr3_nt: TGCAGTGCTAGTCCGGGAGGGCCCTACAATGAGCAGTTCTTC
v_call: TRBV29-1; clone_size: few; j_call: TRBJ2-2; d_call: .; cdr3_aa: CSVSSTGELFF; cdr3_nt: TGCAGCGTGTCAAGCACCGGGGAGCTGTTTTTT
v_call: TRBV2; clone_size: few; j_call: TRBJ2-3; d_call: TRBD1; cdr3_aa: CASGKDRAFTDTQYF; cdr3_nt: TGTGCCAGCGGTAAAGACAGGGCCTTCACAGATACGCAGTATTTT
v_call: TRBV7-9; clone_size: .; j_call: TRBJ2-7; d_call: TRBD1; cdr3_aa: CASSNTTGGIYEQYF; cdr3_nt: TGTGCCAGCAGTAACACGACAGGGGGCATTTACGAGCAGTACTTC
v_call: TRBV5-1; clone_size: few; j_call: TRBJ2-5; d_call: .; cdr3_aa: CASSLALTGEGLETQYF; cdr3_nt: TGCGCCAGCAGCTTGGCCCTGACAGGGGAGGGTCTGGAGACCCAGTACTTC
v_call: TRBV12-3/TRBV12-4; clone_size: .; j_call: TRBJ2-2; d_call: TRBD2; cdr3_aa: CTFSMRLAGLNTGELFF; cdr3_nt: TGTACCTTCAGTATGAGACTAGCGGGGTTGAACACCGGGGAGCTGTTTTTT
v_call: TRBV6-5; clone_size: few; j_call: TRBJ2-1; d_call: .; cdr3_aa: CASSYPHRVSYNEQFF; cdr3_nt: TGTGCCAGCAGTTACCCGCACAGGGTCTCGTACAATGAGCAGTTCTTC
v_call: TRBV6-5; clone_size: few; j_call: TRBJ2-5; d_call: TRBD1; cdr3_aa: CASSSTGGAGETQYF; cdr3_nt: TGTGCCAGCAGTTCCACAGGGGGCGCGGGAGAGACCCAGTACTTC
v_call: TRBV5-5; clone_size: .; j_call: TRBJ1-5; d_call: TRBD1; cdr3_aa: CASSLALADRGHQPQHF; cdr3_nt: TGTGCCAGCAGCTTGGCCTTGGCGGACAGGGGGCACCAGCCCCAGCATTTT
v_call: TRBV5-1; clone_size: few; j_call: TRBJ2-2; d_call: .; cdr3_aa: CASSLVLGRELFF; cdr3_nt: TGCGCCAGCAGCTTGGTATTGGGACGGGAGCTGTTTTTT
v_call: TRBV10-3; clone_size: .; j_call: TRBJ2-1; d_call: TRBD2; cdr3_aa: CAISEKSSGRSNEQFF; cdr3_nt: TGTGCCATCAGTGAGAAGTCTAGCGGGAGATCGAACGAGCAGTTCTTC
v_call: TRBV19; clone_size: .; j_call: TRBJ2-5; d_call: .; cdr3_aa: CASSRSAVGETQYF; cdr3_nt: TGTGCCAGTAGCCGCTCCGCCGTAGGGGAGACCCAGTACTTC
v_call: TRBV6-5; clone_size: few; j_call: TRBJ2-2; d_call: .; cdr3_aa: CASSYSVNTGELFF; cdr3_nt: TGTGCCAGCAGTTACTCTGTGAACACCGGGGAGCTGTTTTTT